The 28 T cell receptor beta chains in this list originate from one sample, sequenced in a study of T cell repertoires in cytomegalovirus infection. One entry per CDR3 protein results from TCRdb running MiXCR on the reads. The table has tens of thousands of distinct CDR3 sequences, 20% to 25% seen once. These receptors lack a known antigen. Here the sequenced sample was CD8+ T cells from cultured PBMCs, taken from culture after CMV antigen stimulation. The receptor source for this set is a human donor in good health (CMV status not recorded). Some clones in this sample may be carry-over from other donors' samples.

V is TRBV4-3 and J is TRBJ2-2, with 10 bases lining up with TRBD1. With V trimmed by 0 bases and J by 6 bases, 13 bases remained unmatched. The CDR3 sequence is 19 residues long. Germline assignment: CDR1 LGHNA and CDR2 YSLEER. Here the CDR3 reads CASSQDPLGTGVSAGELFF. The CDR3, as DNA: TGCGCCAGCAGCCAAGATCCACTTGGGACAGGGGTTTCAGCCGGGGAGCTGTTTTTT.

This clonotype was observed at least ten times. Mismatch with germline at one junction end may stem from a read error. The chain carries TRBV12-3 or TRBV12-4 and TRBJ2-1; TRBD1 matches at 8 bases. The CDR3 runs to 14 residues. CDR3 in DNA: TGTGCCAGCAGTCATGGATTCGGACAGGGCCCAGGACTCTTC. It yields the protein CASSHGFGQGPGLF.

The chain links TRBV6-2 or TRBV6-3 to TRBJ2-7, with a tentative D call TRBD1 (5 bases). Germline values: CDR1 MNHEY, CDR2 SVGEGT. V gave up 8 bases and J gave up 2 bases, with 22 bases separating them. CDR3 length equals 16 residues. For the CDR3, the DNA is TGTGCCAGCCGCTCCTTTGGTGGCAGGGCACCCTACGAGCAGTACTTC. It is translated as CASRSFGGRAPYEQYF.

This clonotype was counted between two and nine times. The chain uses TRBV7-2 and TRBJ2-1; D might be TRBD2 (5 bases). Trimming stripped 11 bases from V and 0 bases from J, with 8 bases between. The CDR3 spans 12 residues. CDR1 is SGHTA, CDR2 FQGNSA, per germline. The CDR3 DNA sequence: TGTGCCGGGGAGAGCTCCTACAATGAGCAGTTCTTC. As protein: CAGESSYNEQFF.

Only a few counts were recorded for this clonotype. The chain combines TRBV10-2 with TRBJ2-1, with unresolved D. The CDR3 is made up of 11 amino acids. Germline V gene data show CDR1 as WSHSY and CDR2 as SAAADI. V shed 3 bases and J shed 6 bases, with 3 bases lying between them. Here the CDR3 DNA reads TGCGCCAGCAGTGAAGTCAATGAGCAGTTCTTC. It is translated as CASSEVNEQFF.

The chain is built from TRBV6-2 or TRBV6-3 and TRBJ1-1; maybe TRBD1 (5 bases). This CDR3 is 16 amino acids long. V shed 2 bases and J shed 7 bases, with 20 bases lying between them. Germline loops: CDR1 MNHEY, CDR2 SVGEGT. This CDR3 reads CASSYSPDGGTFEAFF. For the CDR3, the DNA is TGTGCCAGCAGTTACAGCCCCGATGGGGGTACCTTTGAAGCTTTCTTT.

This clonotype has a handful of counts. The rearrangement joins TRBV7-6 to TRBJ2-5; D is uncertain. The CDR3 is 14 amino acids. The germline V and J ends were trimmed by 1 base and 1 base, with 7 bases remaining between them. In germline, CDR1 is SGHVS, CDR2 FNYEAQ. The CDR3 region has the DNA TGTGCCAGCAGCTTAGAACCAGTCCAAGAGACCCAGTACTTC. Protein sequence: CASSLEPVQETQYF. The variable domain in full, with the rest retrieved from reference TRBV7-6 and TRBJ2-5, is GAGVSQSPRYKVTKRGQDVALRCDPISGHVSLYWYRQALGQGPEFLTYFNYEAQQDKSGLPNDRFSAERPEGSISTLTIQRTEQRDSAMYRCASSLEPVQETQYFGPGTRLLVL.

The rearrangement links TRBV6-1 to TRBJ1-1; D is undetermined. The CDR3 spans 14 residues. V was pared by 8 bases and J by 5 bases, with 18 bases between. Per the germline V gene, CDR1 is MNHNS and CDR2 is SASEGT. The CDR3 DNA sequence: TGTGCCAGCGCCCCCCCGGGGATGCGGACTGAAGCTTTCTTT. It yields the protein CASAPPGMRTEAFF.

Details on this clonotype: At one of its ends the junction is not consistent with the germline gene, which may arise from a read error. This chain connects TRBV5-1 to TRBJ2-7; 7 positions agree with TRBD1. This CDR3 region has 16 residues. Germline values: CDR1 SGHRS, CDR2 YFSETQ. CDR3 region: CASNFKSGQLSSEQYF. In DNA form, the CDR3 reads TGCGCCAGCAACTTTAAATCGGGACAGCTGTCCTCCGAGCAGTACTTC.

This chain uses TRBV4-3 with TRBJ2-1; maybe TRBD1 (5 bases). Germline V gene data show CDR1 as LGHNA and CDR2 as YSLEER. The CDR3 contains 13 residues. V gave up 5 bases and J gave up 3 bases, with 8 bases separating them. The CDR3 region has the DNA TGCGCCAGCAGCGTACAGGACTACAATGAGCAGTTCTTC. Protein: CASSVQDYNEQFF.

CDR3 sequence: CASSQGTVDTQYF. As DNA, the CDR3 is TGCGCCAGCAGCCAGGGGACAGTTGATACGCAGTATTTT. This chain joins TRBV4-1 and TRBJ2-3, with 7 bases lining up with TRBD1. This CDR3 spans 13 amino acids. Germline V lookup: CDR1 MGHRA, CDR2 YSYEKL. The V gene end was trimmed by 3 bases and the J gene end by 6 bases; junction bases not matched to a gene: 3.

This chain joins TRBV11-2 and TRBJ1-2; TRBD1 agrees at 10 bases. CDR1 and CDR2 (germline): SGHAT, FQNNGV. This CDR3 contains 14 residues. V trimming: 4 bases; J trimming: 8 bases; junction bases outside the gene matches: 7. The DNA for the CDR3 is TGTGCCAGCAGCTACTCAGACAGGGGGCACGGCTACACCTTC. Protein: CASSYSDRGHGYTF.

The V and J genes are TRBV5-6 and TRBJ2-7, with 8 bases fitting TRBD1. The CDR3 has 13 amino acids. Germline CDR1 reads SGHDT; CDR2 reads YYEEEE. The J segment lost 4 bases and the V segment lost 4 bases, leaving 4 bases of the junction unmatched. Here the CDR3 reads CASSPRDRYEQYF. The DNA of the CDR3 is TGTGCCAGCAGCCCCCGGGACAGGTACGAGCAGTACTTC.

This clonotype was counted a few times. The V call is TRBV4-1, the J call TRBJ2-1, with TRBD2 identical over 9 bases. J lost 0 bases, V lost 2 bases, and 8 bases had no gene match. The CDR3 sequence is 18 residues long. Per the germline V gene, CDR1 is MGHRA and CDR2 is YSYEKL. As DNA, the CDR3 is TGCGCCAGCAGCCAATTTAGCGGGGGAGCTGGCTCCTACAATGAGCAGTTCTTC. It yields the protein CASSQFSGGAGSYNEQFF.

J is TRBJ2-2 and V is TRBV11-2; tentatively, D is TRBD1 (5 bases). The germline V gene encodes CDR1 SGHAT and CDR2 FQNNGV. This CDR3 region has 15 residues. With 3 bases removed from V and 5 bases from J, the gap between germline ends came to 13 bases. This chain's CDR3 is CASSFAMGPTGELFF. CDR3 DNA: TGTGCCAGCAGCTTCGCCATGGGGCCTACCGGGGAGCTGTTTTTT.

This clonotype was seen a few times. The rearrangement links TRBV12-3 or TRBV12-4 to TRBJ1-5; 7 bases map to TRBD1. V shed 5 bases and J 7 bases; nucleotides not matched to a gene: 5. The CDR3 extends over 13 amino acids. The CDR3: CASSPTGYQPQHF. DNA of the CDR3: TGTGCCAGCAGTCCGACAGGGTACCAGCCCCAGCATTTT.

The CDR3 coding sequence is TGTGCCAGCAGCTCAGGGGGCGGGGGGAGCAATGAGCAGTTCTTC. Encoded protein: CASSSGGGGSNEQFF. This rearrangement joins TRBV7-4 to TRBJ2-1; D may be TRBD1 or TRBD2 (8 bases each). Per the germline V gene, CDR1 is SGHVT and CDR2 is SQSDAQ. V gave up 4 bases and J gave up 6 bases, with 16 bases separating them. This CDR3 comprises 15 residues.

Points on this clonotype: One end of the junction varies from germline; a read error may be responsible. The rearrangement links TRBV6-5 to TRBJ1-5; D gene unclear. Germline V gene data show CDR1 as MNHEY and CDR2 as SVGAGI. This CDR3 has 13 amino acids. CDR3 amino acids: CDSSYSINQPQHF. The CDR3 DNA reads TGTGACAGCAGTTACTCTATAAATCAGCCCCAGCATTTT.

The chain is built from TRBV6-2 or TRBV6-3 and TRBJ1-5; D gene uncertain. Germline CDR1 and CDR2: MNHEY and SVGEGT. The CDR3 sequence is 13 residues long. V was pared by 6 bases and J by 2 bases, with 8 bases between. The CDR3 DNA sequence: TGTGCCAGCAGCGGTGTAGGCAATCAGCCCCAGCATTTT. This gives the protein CASSGVGNQPQHF.

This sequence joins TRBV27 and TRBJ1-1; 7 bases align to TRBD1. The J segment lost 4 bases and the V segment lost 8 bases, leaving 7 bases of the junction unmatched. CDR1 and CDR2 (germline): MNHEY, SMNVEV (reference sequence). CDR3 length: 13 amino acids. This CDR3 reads CASLTGKGTEAFF. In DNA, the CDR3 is TGTGCCAGCCTGACAGGGAAAGGCACTGAAGCTTTCTTT.

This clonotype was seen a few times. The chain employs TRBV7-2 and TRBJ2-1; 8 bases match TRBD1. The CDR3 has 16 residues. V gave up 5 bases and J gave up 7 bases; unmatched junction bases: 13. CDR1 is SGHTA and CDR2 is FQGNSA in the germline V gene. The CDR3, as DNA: TGTGCCAGCAGCAAAAGGGCGGGACAGGTTCTTAATGAGCAGTTCTTC. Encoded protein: CASSKRAGQVLNEQFF.

This chain's CDR3 is CASSSGGGTYEQYF. CDR3 in DNA: TGTGCCAGCAGCTCGGGAGGGGGGACCTACGAGCAGTACTTC. This rearrangement joins TRBV7-2 to TRBJ2-7; TRBD2 aligns across 8 bases. The V gene's germline CDR1 is SGHTA and CDR2 FQGNSA. V gave up 4 bases and J gave up 2 bases; unmatched junction bases: 4. The CDR3 is 14 residues long.

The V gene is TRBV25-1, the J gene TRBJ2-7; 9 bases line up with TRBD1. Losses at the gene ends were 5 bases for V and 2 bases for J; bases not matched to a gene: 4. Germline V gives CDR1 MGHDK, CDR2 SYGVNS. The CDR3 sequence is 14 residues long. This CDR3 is CASSKRDRAYEQYF. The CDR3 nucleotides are TGTGCCAGCAGTAAGCGGGACAGGGCCTACGAGCAGTACTTC.

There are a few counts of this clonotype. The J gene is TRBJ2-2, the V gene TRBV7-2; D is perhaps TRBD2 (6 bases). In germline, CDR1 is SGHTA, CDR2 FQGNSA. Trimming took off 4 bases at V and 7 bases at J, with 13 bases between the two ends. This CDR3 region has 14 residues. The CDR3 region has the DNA TGTGCCAGCAGCTCAACAGGAGCGGGCGGGGAGCTGTTTTTT. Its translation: CASSSTGAGGELFF.

This CDR3 reads CASSPGVSEYNSPLHF. CDR3 sequence (DNA): TGCGCCAGCAGCCCGGGGGTGTCAGAGTATAATTCACCCCTCCACTTT. J is TRBJ1-6 and V is TRBV4-3; possibly TRBD1 for D (5 bases). V was cut by 4 bases and J by 4 bases, with 14 bases left in between. This CDR3 comprises 16 residues. CDR1 and CDR2 (germline): LGHNA, YSLEER.

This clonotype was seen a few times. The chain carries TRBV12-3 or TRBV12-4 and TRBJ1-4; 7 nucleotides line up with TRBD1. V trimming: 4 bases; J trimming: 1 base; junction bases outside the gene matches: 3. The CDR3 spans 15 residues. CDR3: CASSSQGGTNEKLFF. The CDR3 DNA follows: TGTGCCAGCAGTTCTCAGGGGGGAACTAATGAAAAACTGTTTTTT.

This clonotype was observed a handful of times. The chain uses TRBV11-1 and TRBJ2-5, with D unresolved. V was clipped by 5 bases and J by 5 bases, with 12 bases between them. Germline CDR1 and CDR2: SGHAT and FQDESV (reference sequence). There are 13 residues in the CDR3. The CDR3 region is CASSKLLWETQYF. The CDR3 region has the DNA TGTGCCAGCAGCAAACTGCTTTGGGAGACCCAGTACTTC.

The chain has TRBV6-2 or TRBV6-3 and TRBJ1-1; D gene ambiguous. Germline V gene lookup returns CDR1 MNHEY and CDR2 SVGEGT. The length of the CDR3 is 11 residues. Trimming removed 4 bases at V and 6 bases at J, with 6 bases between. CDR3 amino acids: CASSSGAEAFF. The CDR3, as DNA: TGTGCCAGCAGTTCCGGCGCTGAAGCTTTCTTT.